The subject of this entry is one T cell receptor (beta chain). Its specificity is not known. These data are taken from a study of shared clonotypes between healthy human individuals. Selected positively for CCR7 and CD45RO-negative, naive CD8 cells excluded terminally differentiated effector memory CD45RA+ cells. In germline, CDR1 is SGHNT, CDR2 YYREEE (reference sequence). V dropped 4 bases and J dropped 3; count of bases not matched to a gene: 3. This CDR3 is built from 14 residues. Here immunoSEQ multiplex PCR was the method, and the copy in TCRdb shows in-frame clones only, minus some. This table has some 2.1 million clones, 90% to 95% appearing once. General observations from the study: Despite large depth, rarefaction showed incomplete sorted-subset sequencing.

The J gene is TRBJ2-5, the V gene TRBV5-4; 10 bases map to TRBD2. Sequenced material: naive CD8+ T cells from PBMCs. The sequence came from a man aged 18 to 29 in good health. Some clones in this sample may be carry-over from other donors' samples. CDR3 in DNA: TGTGCCAGCAGCCGGGGACTAGCGAAAGAGACCCAGTACTTC. Residues: CASSRGLAKETQYF.